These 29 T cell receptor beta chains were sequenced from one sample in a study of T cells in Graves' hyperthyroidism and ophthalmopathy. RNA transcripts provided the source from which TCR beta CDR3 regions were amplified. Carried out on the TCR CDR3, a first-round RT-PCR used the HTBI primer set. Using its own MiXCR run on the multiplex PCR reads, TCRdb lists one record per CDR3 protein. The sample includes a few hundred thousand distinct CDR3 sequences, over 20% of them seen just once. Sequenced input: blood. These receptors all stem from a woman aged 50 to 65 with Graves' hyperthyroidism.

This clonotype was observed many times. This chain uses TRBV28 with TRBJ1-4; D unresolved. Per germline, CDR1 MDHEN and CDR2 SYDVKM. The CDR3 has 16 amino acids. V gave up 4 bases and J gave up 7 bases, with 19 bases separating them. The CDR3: CASSSHKIGLAEKLFF. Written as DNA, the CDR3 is TGTGCCAGCAGTTCACATAAGATCGGACTGGCTGAAAAACTGTTTTTT.

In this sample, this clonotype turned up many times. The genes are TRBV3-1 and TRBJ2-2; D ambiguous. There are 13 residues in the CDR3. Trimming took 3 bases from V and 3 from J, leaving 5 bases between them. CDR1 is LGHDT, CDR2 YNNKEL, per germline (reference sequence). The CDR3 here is CASSQAYTGELFF. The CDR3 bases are TGTGCCAGCAGCCAGGCTTACACCGGGGAGCTGTTTTTT.

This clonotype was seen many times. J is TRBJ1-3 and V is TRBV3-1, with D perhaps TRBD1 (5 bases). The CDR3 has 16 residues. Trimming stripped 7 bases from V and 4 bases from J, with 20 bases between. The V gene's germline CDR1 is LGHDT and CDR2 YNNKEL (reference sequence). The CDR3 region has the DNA TGTGCCAGCAACCACGGGGGTCTTCCGCGAGGAAACACCATATATTTT. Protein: CASNHGGLPRGNTIYF.

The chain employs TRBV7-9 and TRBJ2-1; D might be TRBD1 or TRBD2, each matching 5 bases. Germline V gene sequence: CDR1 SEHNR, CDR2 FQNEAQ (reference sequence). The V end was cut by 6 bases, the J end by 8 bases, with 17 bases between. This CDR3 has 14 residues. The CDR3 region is CASSTSGGSDEQFF. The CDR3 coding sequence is TGTGCCAGCAGTACAAGTGGGGGTTCGGATGAGCAGTTCTTC.

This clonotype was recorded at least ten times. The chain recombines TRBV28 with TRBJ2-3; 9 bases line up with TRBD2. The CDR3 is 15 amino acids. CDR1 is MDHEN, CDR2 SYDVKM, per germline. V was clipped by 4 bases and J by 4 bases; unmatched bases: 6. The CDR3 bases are TGTGCCAGCAGTTATGCGGGGGGGAAGGCAGATACGCAGTATTTT. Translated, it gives CASSYAGGKADTQYF.

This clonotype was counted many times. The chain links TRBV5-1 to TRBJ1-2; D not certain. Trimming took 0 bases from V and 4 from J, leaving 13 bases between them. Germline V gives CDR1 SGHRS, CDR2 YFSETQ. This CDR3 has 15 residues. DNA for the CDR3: TGCGCCAGCAGCTTGGCCTCAACCCTAAGCTATGGCTACACCTTC. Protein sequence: CASSLASTLSYGYTF.

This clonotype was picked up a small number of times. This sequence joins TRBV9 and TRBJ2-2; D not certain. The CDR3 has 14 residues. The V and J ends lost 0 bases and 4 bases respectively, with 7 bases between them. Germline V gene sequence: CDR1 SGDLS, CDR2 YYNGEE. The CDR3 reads CASSVAPTTGELFF. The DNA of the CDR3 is TGTGCCAGCAGCGTAGCTCCAACCACCGGGGAGCTGTTTTTT.

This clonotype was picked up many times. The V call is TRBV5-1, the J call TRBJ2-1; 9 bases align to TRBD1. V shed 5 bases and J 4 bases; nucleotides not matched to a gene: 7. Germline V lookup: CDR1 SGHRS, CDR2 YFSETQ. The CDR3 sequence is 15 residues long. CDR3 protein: CASSAGTGLYNEQFF. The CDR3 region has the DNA TGCGCCAGCAGTGCCGGGACAGGGCTTTACAATGAGCAGTTCTTC.

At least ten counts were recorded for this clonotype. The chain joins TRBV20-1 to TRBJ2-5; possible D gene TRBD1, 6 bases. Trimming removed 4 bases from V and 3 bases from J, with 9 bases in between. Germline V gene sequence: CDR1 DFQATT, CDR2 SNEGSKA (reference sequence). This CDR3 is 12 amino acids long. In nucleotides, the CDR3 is TGCAGTGCTAAGGACAGCAAAGAGACCCAGTACTTC. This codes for CSAKDSKETQYF.

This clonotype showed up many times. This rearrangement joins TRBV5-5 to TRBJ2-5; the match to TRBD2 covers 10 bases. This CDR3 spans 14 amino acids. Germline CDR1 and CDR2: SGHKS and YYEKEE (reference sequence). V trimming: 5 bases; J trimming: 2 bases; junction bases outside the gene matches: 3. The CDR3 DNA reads TGTGCCAGCAGATTAGCGGGAGGTCAAGAGACCCAGTACTTC. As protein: CASRLAGGQETQYF.

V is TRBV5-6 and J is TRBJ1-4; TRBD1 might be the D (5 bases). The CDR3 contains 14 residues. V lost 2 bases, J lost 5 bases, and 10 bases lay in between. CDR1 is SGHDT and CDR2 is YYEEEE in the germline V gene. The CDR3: CASSLPQGNEKLFF. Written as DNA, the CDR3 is TGTGCCAGCAGCTTACCCCAGGGAAATGAAAAACTGTTTTTT.

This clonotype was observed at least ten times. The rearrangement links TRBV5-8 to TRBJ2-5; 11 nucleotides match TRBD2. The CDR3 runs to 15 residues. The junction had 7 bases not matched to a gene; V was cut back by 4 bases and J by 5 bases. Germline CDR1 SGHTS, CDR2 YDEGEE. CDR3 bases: TGTGCCAGCAGCCCGCCTAGCGGGGGGTGGGAGACCCAGTACTTC. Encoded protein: CASSPPSGGWETQYF.

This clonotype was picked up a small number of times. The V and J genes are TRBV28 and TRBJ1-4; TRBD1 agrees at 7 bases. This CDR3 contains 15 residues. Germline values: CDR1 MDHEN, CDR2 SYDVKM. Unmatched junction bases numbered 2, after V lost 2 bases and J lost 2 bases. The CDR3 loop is CASSLPTGTNEKLFF. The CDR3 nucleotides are TGTGCCAGCAGTTTACCGACAGGGACTAATGAAAAACTGTTTTTT.

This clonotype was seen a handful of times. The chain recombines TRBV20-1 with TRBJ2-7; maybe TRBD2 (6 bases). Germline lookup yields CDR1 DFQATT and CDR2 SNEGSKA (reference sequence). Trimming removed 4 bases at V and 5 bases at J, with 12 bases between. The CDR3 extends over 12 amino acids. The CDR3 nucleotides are TGCAGTGCTACCCGGGAGAACAACGAGCAGTACTTC. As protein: CSATRENNEQYF.

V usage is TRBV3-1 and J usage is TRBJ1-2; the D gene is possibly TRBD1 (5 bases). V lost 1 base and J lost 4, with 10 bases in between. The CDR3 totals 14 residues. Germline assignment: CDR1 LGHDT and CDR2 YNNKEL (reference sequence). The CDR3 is CASSQAGGGYGYTF. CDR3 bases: TGTGCCAGCAGCCAAGCCGGGGGGGGCTATGGCTACACCTTC.

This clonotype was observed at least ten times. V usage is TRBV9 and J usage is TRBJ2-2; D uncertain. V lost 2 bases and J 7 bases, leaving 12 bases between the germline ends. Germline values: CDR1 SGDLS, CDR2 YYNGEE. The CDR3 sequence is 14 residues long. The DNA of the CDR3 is TGTGCCAGCAGCGTCCGAGTGGACGGCGGGGAGCTGTTTTTT. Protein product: CASSVRVDGGELFF. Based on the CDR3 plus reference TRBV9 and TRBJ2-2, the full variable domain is DSGVTQTPKHLITATGQRVTLRCSPRSGDLSVYWYQQSLDQGLQFLIQYYNGEERAKGNILERFSAQQFPDLHSELNLSSLELGDSALYFCASSVRVDGGELFFGEGSRLTVL.

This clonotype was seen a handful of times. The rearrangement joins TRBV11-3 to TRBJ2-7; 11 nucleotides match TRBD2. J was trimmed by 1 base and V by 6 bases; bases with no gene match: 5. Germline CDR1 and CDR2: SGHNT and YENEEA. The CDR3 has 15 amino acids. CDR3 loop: CASSPGLADSYEQYF. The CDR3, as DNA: TGTGCCAGCAGTCCGGGACTAGCGGATTCCTACGAGCAGTACTTC.

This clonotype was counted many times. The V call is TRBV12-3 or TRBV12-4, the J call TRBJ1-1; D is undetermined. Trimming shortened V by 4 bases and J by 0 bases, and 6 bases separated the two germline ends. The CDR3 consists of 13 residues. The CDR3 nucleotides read TGTGCCAGCAGTTGGAGGTTGAACACTGAAGCTTTCTTT. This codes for CASSWRLNTEAFF.

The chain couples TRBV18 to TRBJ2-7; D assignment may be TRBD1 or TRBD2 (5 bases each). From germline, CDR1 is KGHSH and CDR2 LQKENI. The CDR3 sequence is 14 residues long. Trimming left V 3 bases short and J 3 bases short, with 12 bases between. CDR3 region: CASSPTGTDYEQYF. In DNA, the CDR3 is TGTGCCAGCTCACCTACTGGGACGGACTACGAGCAGTACTTC.

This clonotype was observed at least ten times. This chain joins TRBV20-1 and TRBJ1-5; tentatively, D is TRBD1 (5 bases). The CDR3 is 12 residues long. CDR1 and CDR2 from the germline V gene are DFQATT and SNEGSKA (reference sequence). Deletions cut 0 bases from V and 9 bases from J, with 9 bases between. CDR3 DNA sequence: TGCAGTGCTAGAGATCCGGGGGGGCCCCAGCATTTT. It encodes CSARDPGGPQHF.

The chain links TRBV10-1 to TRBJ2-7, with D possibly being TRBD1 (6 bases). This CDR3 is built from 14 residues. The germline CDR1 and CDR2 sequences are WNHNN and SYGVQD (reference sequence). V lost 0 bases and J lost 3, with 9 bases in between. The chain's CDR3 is CASSESNRDYEQYF. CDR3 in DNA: TGCGCCAGCAGTGAGTCGAACAGGGACTACGAGCAGTACTTC.

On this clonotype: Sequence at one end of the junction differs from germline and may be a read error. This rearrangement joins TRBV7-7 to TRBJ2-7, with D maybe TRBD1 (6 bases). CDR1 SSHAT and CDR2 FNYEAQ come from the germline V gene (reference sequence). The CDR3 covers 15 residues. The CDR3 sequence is CASSLTTGPTYEQYF. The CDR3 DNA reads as TGTGCTAGCAGCTTAACGACAGGACCGACCTACGAGCAGTACTTC.

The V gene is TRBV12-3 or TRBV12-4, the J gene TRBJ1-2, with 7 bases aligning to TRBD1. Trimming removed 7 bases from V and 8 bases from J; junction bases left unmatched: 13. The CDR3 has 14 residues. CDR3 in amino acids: CASTLGGGKRGYTF. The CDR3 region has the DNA TGTGCCAGCACCTTGGGAGGGGGCAAGAGAGGCTACACCTTC.

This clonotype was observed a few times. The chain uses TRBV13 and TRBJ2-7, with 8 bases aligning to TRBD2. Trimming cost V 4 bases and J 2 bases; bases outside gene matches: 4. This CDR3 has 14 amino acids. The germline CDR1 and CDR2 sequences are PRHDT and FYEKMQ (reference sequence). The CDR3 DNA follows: TGTGCCAGCAGCTGGGCAGCGGGAGCCTACGAGCAGTACTTC. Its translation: CASSWAAGAYEQYF.

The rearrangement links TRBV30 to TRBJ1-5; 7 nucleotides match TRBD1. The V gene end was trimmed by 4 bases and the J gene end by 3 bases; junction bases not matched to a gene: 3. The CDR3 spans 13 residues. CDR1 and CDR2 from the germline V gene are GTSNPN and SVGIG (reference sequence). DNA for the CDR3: TGTGCCTGGAATCAGGGGGACAATCAGCCCCAGCATTTT. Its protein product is CAWNQGDNQPQHF. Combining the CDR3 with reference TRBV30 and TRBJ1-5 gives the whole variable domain SQTIHQWPATLVQPVGSPLSLECTVEGTSNPNLYWYRQAAGRGLQLLFYSVGIGQISSEVPQNLSASRPQDRQFILSSKKLLLSDSGFYLCAWNQGDNQPQHFGDGTRLSIL.

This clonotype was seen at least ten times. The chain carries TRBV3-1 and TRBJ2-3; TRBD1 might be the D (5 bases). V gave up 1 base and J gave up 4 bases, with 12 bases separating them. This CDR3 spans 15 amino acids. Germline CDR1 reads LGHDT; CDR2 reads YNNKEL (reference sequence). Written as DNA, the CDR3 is TGTGCCAGCAGCCAAGGCCAGGGATATCCAGATACGCAGTATTTT. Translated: CASSQGQGYPDTQYF.

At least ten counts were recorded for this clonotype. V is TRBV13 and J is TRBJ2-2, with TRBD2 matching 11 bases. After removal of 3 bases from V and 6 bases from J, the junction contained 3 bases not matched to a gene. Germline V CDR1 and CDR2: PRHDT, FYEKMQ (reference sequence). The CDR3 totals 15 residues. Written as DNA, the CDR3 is TGTGCCAGCAGCTTTCGGACTAGCGGGTCCGGGGAGCTGTTTTTT. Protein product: CASSFRTSGSGELFF.

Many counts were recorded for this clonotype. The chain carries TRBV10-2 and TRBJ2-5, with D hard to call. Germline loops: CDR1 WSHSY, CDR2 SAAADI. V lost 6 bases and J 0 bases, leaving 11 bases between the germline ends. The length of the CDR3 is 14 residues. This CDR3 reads CASRTLGYQETQYF. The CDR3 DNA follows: TGCGCCAGCAGGACGCTGGGGTACCAAGAGACCCAGTACTTC.

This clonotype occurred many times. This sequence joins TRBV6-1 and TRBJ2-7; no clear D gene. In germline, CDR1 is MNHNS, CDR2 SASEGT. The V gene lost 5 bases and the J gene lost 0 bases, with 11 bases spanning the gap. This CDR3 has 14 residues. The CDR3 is CASSYGQHSYEQYF. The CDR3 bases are TGTGCCAGCAGTTACGGCCAGCACTCCTACGAGCAGTACTTC.